This TCR beta chain derives from a study of CXCR3-negative and CXCR3-positive naive CD8 T cells. The TRB libraries of cDNA were built by UMI-labeled 5' RACE. TCRdb reprocessed the 5' RACE reads, keeping one entry per CDR3 protein, no DNA. Recorded for this sample: about 130,000 distinct CDR3 sequences. The CDR3 loop spans 16 amino acids. Germline assignment: CDR1 KGHSH and CDR2 LQKENI. The source is a human donor in good health. Some clones in this sample may be carry-over from other donors' samples. Sequenced sample: naive CXCR3- CD8+ T cells from blood. Sample subset: CD45RO-CCR7+CD27+CD95- naive CD8+ T cells lacking CXCR3 (TNR3-). The J gene is TRBJ2-1, the V gene TRBV18; the D call from TCRdb, TRBD1, cannot be confirmed without DNA. This CDR3 reads CASSPGATTSYNEQFF.